One sample yielded the 22 T cell receptor beta chains listed below, sequenced in a study of regulatory T cells in long-lasting Graves disease. Time point in this sample: persistent/refractory GD, antithyroid drugs over 5 years with positive TRAb. PBMC RNA served as the TCR library source. iRepertoire HTBI primers and Arm-PCR of CDR3 regions built TCR beta libraries. In TCRdb, the multiplex PCR reads were re-called with MiXCR into one record per CDR3 protein. The sample comprises roughly 300,000 distinct CDR3 sequences, roughly 21% of which are singletons, and approximately 31% rests with the top ten. The source material was peripheral blood mononuclear cells (PBMCs), sampled when the disease was refractory, from a patient treated with antithyroid drugs. Every receptor here comes from a female donor with Graves disease.

This clonotype was seen at least ten times. V gene TRBV12-3 or TRBV12-4 combines with J gene TRBJ1-2, with 7 bases identical to TRBD1. This CDR3 has 15 residues. V dropped 4 bases and J dropped 2; count of bases not matched to a gene: 7. CDR3 amino acids: CASSSNWDSNYGYTF. The CDR3 DNA reads as TGTGCCAGCAGTTCCAATTGGGACAGCAACTATGGCTACACCTTC.

Only a few counts were recorded for this clonotype. The genes are TRBV18 and TRBJ1-2; maybe TRBD1 (6 bases). The CDR3 is made up of 17 amino acids. Germline CDR1 KGHSH, CDR2 LQKENI. V was pared by 3 bases and J by 4 bases, with 21 bases between. This CDR3 reads CASSPLNSGAGIYGYTF. The CDR3 DNA sequence: TGTGCCAGCTCACCGCTCAACTCAGGGGCGGGGATCTATGGCTACACCTTC.

This clonotype appeared many times. The chain has TRBV28 and TRBJ1-1; tentatively, D is TRBD1 (6 bases). V lost 10 bases and J lost 2, with 17 bases in between. The germline CDR1 and CDR2 sequences are MDHEN and SYDVKM. CDR3 size: 14 residues. Written as DNA, the CDR3 is TGTGCCACCGCGCCCCCAGGGGCTAACACTGAAGCTTTCTTT. Translating it yields CATAPPGANTEAFF.

The gene calls are TRBV6-1 and TRBJ1-1; weak D call: TRBD1 (5 bases). Germline-derived CDR1 and CDR2 are MNHNS and SASEGT. The germline V and J ends were trimmed by 6 bases and 2 bases, with 10 bases remaining between them. CDR3 length equals 13 residues. The CDR3 spells CASSRVGNTEAFF. The CDR3 DNA sequence: TGTGCCAGCAGCAGGGTTGGTAACACTGAAGCTTTCTTT.

The V and J genes are TRBV19 and TRBJ2-7, with a tentative D call TRBD1 (6 bases). Germline V lookup: CDR1 LNHDA, CDR2 SQIVND (reference sequence). With 5 bases removed from V and 3 bases from J, the gap between germline ends came to 14 bases. The CDR3 loop spans 14 amino acids. The CDR3 coding sequence is TGTGCCAGTAGTTATAAAGGACAGAGCTACGAGCAGTACTTC. Translating gives CASSYKGQSYEQYF.

This clonotype was detected many times. This rearrangement joins TRBV7-8 to TRBJ1-2, with D hard to call. Germline values: CDR1 SGHVS, CDR2 FQNEAQ. CDR3 length: 15 amino acids. Trimming stripped 3 bases from V and 0 bases from J, with 11 bases between. The CDR3 spells CASSFERLTNYGYTF. CDR3 bases: TGTGCCAGCAGCTTCGAACGTCTGACTAACTATGGCTACACCTTC.

The gene calls are TRBV6-1 and TRBJ1-2; the D gene is possibly TRBD1 (5 bases). This CDR3 is 13 amino acids long. With 6 bases removed from V and 6 bases from J, the gap between germline ends came to 14 bases. The V gene's germline CDR1 is MNHNS and CDR2 SASEGT. The DNA of the CDR3 is TGTGCCAGCAGGACCCAGCAGGGCAATGGCTACACCTTC. It yields the protein CASRTQQGNGYTF.

This chain joins TRBV4-1 and TRBJ2-4, with no clear D. V was shortened by 1 base and J by 7 bases, with 20 bases between the two germline ends. Germline V gives CDR1 MGHRA, CDR2 YSYEKL. The CDR3 contains 17 residues. The DNA for the CDR3 is TGCGCCAGCAGCCAAGTAGTGGCAGGCCGGACCCGTAACATTCAGTACTTC. Translating it yields CASSQVVAGRTRNIQYF.

Worth noting for this clonotype: A read error may be the cause here, since a much bigger clone is one base away. The chain combines TRBV11-2 with TRBJ1-1; a weak D match, TRBD1 (5 bases). The germline V gene encodes CDR1 SGHAT and CDR2 FQNNGV. The CDR3 contains 14 residues. The CDR3 is CASRLAGGNTEGFF. CDR3 in DNA: TGTGCCAGCAGGCTGGCGGGGGGGAACACTGAAGGTTTCTTT.

There are many counts of this clonotype. The rearrangement links TRBV2 to TRBJ1-5; TRBD1 matches 8 bases. Germline CDR1 SNHLY, CDR2 FYNNEI. The junction had 5 bases not matched to a gene; V was cut back by 6 bases and J by 4 bases. CDR3 length equals 14 residues. The CDR3 loop reads CASSTGQGNQPQHF. CDR3 sequence (DNA): TGTGCCAGCAGCACCGGACAGGGAAATCAGCCCCAGCATTTT.

This clonotype occurred many times. The gene calls are TRBV20-1 and TRBJ2-5; 9 bases are shared with TRBD1. The CDR3 extends over 15 amino acids. Germline V lookup: CDR1 DFQATT, CDR2 SNEGSKA (reference sequence). After removal of 5 bases from V and 5 bases from J, the junction contained 12 bases not matched to a gene. The DNA for the CDR3 is TGCAGTGCTCATAACCCCGGGACAGGGAGGGAGACCCAGTACTTC. Protein: CSAHNPGTGRETQYF.

In its sample, this clonotype was seen many times. The chain links TRBV7-2 to TRBJ2-7; 7 nucleotides align to TRBD2. Germline trimming cut 5 bases from V and 4 bases from J; bases unmatched to any gene: 11. In germline, CDR1 is SGHTA, CDR2 FQGNSA. The CDR3 runs 15 residues. CDR3 coding DNA: TGTGCCAGCAGCCCCCCCCGAGCGGGAACTTACGAGCAGTACTTC. It is translated as CASSPPRAGTYEQYF.

This chain connects TRBV6-2 or TRBV6-3 to TRBJ1-6; 9 nucleotides match TRBD1. Germline CDR1 and CDR2: MNHEY and SVGEGT. This CDR3 is 17 amino acids long. The V and J ends lost 5 bases and 3 bases, in that order; junction bases with no gene match: 8. The CDR3 sequence is CASSEGTGPFYNSPLHF. In nucleotides, the CDR3 is TGTGCCAGCAGTGAAGGGACAGGGCCATTCTATAATTCACCCCTCCACTTT.

V is TRBV25-1 and J is TRBJ2-7, with D hard to call. This CDR3 has 13 amino acids. Trimming pared 1 base from V and 4 bases from J, leaving 8 bases between. The germline gives CDR1 MGHDK, CDR2 SYGVNS. The chain's CDR3 is CASSEWGGYEQYF. The CDR3 coding sequence is TGTGCCAGCAGTGAATGGGGTGGTTACGAGCAGTACTTC.

The J gene is TRBJ2-2, the V gene TRBV18; D gene ambiguous. Germline values: CDR1 KGHSH, CDR2 LQKENI. V lost 0 bases and J 6 bases, leaving 8 bases between the germline ends. The CDR3 sequence is 14 residues long. CDR3 sequence: CASSPPTSAGELFF. The CDR3 DNA is TGTGCCAGCTCACCACCGACGTCCGCCGGGGAGCTGTTTTTT.

The rearrangement links TRBV10-3 to TRBJ1-2, with 7 bases that match TRBD1. The CDR3 sequence is 15 residues long. Trimming at V came to 3 bases and at J to 4 bases, leaving 8 bases not matched to a gene. CDR1 is ENHRY, CDR2 SYGVKD, per germline. The CDR3 loop is CAISDHAGDSYGYTF. DNA of the CDR3: TGTGCCATCAGTGACCACGCGGGGGACAGCTATGGCTACACCTTC.

V usage is TRBV20-1 and J usage is TRBJ2-7; 12 nucleotides agree with TRBD2. The CDR3 is 13 amino acids. The V segment lost 6 bases and the J segment 5 bases; nucleotides outside the gene matches: 5. The germline CDR1 and CDR2 sequences are DFQATT and SNEGSKA (reference sequence). The CDR3 spells CSAPGLAGHEQYF. As DNA, the CDR3 is TGCAGTGCCCCCGGACTAGCGGGGCACGAGCAGTACTTC.

The rearrangement links TRBV25-1 to TRBJ2-2; no clear D gene. Germline V lookup: CDR1 MGHDK, CDR2 SYGVNS. Trimming shortened V by 6 bases and J by 5 bases, and 10 bases separated the two germline ends. The CDR3 runs 13 residues. The CDR3 DNA follows: TGTGCCAGCAGGCTGGACGGGACCGGGGAGCTGTTTTTT. It encodes CASRLDGTGELFF.

Of note for this clonotype: A much more abundant neighbour one base away suggests this may be a read error. The chain is built from TRBV30 and TRBJ1-4, with TRBD1 as a possible D gene (5 bases). Germline CDR1 and CDR2: GTSNPN and SVGIG (reference sequence). The CDR3 runs to 14 residues. V was trimmed by 8 bases and J by 12 bases, leaving 25 bases between them. The CDR3 nucleotides read TGTGCCGGATCCCCACGGGGGGTATTGGGAGAACTGTTTTTT. Translating it yields CAGSPRGVLGELFF.

This clonotype has a count of ten or more. The genes are TRBV28 and TRBJ1-6; D may be TRBD1 (5 bases). Germline CDR1 is MDHEN and CDR2 is SYDVKM. CDR3 length: 12 residues. V dropped 7 bases and J dropped 10 bases, with 11 bases sitting between them. The chain's CDR3 is CASNQGSSPLHF. Here the CDR3 DNA reads TGTGCCAGCAATCAGGGCTCGTCACCCCTCCACTTT.

The CDR3 nucleotides are TGCGCCAGCAGCCAAGATCGGACAGGTTTCTACGAGCAGTACTTC. Translated, it gives CASSQDRTGFYEQYF. The rearrangement uses TRBV4-3 and TRBJ2-7; 7 bases line up with TRBD1. Germline CDR1 and CDR2: LGHNA and YSLEER. This CDR3 contains 15 residues. V gave up 0 bases and J gave up 3 bases; unmatched junction bases: 5.

The rearrangement uses TRBV6-2 or TRBV6-3 and TRBJ2-7; D is uncertain. The V end was cut by 2 bases, the J end by 9 bases, with 20 bases between. The CDR3 sequence is 15 residues long. The germline V gene encodes CDR1 MNHEY and CDR2 SVGEGT. The CDR3 DNA reads as TGTGCCAGCAGTTACGGGGAAAGCGTCCCTACGGGGCAGTACTTC. It encodes CASSYGESVPTGQYF.